This T cell receptor beta chain was documented in a study of CD8 T cells in Susac syndrome. Germline CDR1 and CDR2: SGDLS and YYNGEE. This CDR3 comprises 13 residues. Trimming cost V 0 bases and J 13 bases, with 14 bases left between them. Random hexamers served to reverse transcribe roughly 0.5 to 1 ug RNA. A single record per CDR3 protein comes from TCRdb applying MiXCR to the immunoSEQ multiplex PCR reads. This table holds about 160,000 distinct CDR3 sequences, approximately 95% found once. This receptor was identified in a human donor with Susac syndrome. Source material: CD4+ T cells from PBMCs. The chain is built from TRBV9 and TRBJ2-1; the D is unclear. CDR3 region: CASSVVSETPQFF. DNA of the CDR3: TGTGCCAGCAGCGTAGTTAGTGAGACGCCTCAGTTCTTC.